This entry describes one T cell receptor (beta chain). Its antigen is undetermined. This sample was taken from a study of pediatric ulcerative colitis. General observations from the study: Blood-rectal clonal overlap within each person was significantly higher in ulcerative colitis patients than controls. Repertoires came from total lymphocyte DNA, so rare subsets like regulatory T cells may be missed. No controls had the two rectal clonotypes shared by ulcerative colitis patients. Blood samples from a couple of patients yielded substantially fewer templates and were excluded from blood-rectal overlap analysis.

Deletions cut 3 bases from V and 8 bases from J, with 17 bases between. Looked up from germline, CDR1 is SGDLS and CDR2 is YYNGEE. This CDR3 has 15 residues. Data came from immunoSEQ multiplex PCR; TCRdb stores just in-frame clones and leaves some out. The sample has about 35,000 clones, roughly 81% seen once. One to two pinch biopsies were taken from the rectum during colonoscopy. The TCR was taken from a boy aged 5 to 17 with mild ulcerative colitis. The sequenced material came from gut tissue. This chain links TRBV9 with TRBJ1-4; D is perhaps TRBD1 (6 bases). CDR3 residues: CASSEGVQGFEKLFF. The CDR3 nucleotides are TGTGCCAGCAGCGAGGGGGTCCAGGGGTTCGAAAAACTGTTTTTT.